One sample yielded the 29 T cell receptor beta chains listed below, sequenced in a study of regulatory T cells in long-lasting Graves disease. Researchers made TCR beta libraries by using iRepertoire HTBI primers and running Arm-PCR on CDR3 regions. TCRdb processed the multiplex PCR reads anew with MiXCR; each CDR3 protein has one entry. This table holds around 500,000 distinct CDR3 sequences, about 13% found once. Time point meaning: newly diagnosed GD, antithyroid drugs for less than 3 months. PBMC RNA was the source of the TCR library. This sample also appeared in a second study, on T cells in Graves' hyperthyroidism and ophthalmopathy.

The sequencing used peripheral blood mononuclear cells (PBMCs), collected at new diagnosis, from a patient treated with antithyroid drugs. These receptors all come from a man in his thirties or forties with Graves disease.

V and J are TRBV5-1 and TRBJ2-7; a possible D gene is TRBD2 (6 bases). The CDR3 extends over 15 amino acids. CDR1 is SGHRS and CDR2 is YFSETQ in the germline V gene. Trimming stripped 1 base from V and 6 bases from J, with 17 bases between. The chain's CDR3 is CASSLNVDYLAEQYF. The DNA for the CDR3 is TGCGCCAGCAGCTTGAACGTGGACTATCTGGCCGAGCAGTACTTC.

This clonotype showed up just a few times. This chain joins TRBV7-8 and TRBJ2-3; 8 bases map to TRBD2. CDR1 and CDR2 from the germline V gene are SGHVS and FQNEAQ. J was trimmed by 5 bases and V by 1 base; bases with no gene match: 5. This CDR3 is 15 amino acids long. CDR3 loop: CASSLGSGRVDTQYF. CDR3 DNA: TGTGCCAGCAGCTTAGGGAGCGGGAGAGTAGATACGCAGTATTTT. Combining the CDR3 with reference TRBV7-8 and TRBJ2-3 gives the whole variable domain GAGVSQSPRYKVAKRGQDVALRCDPISGHVSLFWYQQALGQGPEFLTYFQNEAQLDKSGLPSDRFFAERPEGSVSTLKIQRTQQEDSAVYLCASSLGSGRVDTQYFGPGTRLTVL.

This clonotype was seen a few times. The CDR3 DNA is TGTGCCACCAGCAGAGATAAACAGGGTGGTACGCAGTATTTT. This gives the protein CATSRDKQGGTQYF. J is TRBJ2-3 and V is TRBV15; weak D call: TRBD1 (6 bases). CDR3 length: 14 amino acids. Trimming removed 0 bases at V and 8 bases at J, with 12 bases between. Per the germline V gene, CDR1 is LNHNV and CDR2 is YYDKDF (reference sequence).

As to this clonotype: This may come from a read error, since a much larger clone is one base off. CDR3 in amino acids: CASSDPAYEQYF. The CDR3 DNA is TGCGCCAGCAGCGATCCGGCCTACGAGCAGTACTTC. The chain links TRBV4-1 to TRBJ2-7; D not certain. Germline loops: CDR1 MGHRA, CDR2 YSYEKL. Trimming left V 5 bases short and J 2 bases short, with 7 bases between. This CDR3 is built from 12 residues.

There are many counts of this clonotype. The chain uses TRBV12-3 or TRBV12-4 and TRBJ2-1, with D unclear. CDR3 length: 14 residues. Trimming removed 7 bases from V and 0 bases from J, with 10 bases in between. CDR3 bases: TGTGCCAGCATCCATACCCGCTCCTACAATGAGCAGTTCTTC. Protein: CASIHTRSYNEQFF.

This clonotype has just a few counts. The chain links TRBV10-3 to TRBJ2-1; 10 positions match TRBD2. The CDR3 is 14 residues long. The V gene end was trimmed by 8 bases and the J gene end by 10 bases; junction bases not matched to a gene: 11. Looked up from germline, CDR1 is ENHRY and CDR2 is SYGVKD. CDR3 in DNA: TGTGCCATCCAAGCTACTAGCGGGAATGGAGAGCAGTTCTTC. Translating it yields CAIQATSGNGEQFF.

This clonotype appeared many times. V gene TRBV11-2 combines with J gene TRBJ2-4; D is unclear. The CDR3 runs to 15 residues. CDR1 and CDR2 from the germline V gene are SGHAT and FQNNGV. Deletions cut 1 base from V and 1 base from J, with 8 bases between. The DNA for the CDR3 is TGTGCCAGCAGCTTAGGCGTAGGGGCCAAAAACATTCAGTACTTC. Protein: CASSLGVGAKNIQYF.

In its sample, this clonotype was seen many times. J is TRBJ2-2 and V is TRBV7-8; 9 bases agree with TRBD2. Trimming took 0 bases from V and 3 from J; bases not matched to a gene: 5. Germline CDR1 SGHVS, CDR2 FQNEAQ. This CDR3 spans 17 amino acids. CDR3 residues: CASSLARVAGDTGELFF. The CDR3 DNA follows: TGTGCCAGCAGCTTAGCGAGGGTAGCGGGAGACACCGGGGAGCTGTTTTTT. Full variable domain (remainder filled in from reference TRBV7-8 and TRBJ2-2): GAGVSQSPRYKVAKRGQDVALRCDPISGHVSLFWYQQALGQGPEFLTYFQNEAQLDKSGLPSDRFFAERPEGSVSTLKIQRTQQEDSAVYLCASSLARVAGDTGELFFGEGSRLTVL.

The chain joins TRBV19 to TRBJ1-1, with 8 bases that match TRBD1. Germline CDR1 reads LNHDA; CDR2 reads SQIVND (reference sequence). The CDR3 is 15 amino acids. V shed 4 bases, J shed 0 bases, and the junction held 4 bases outside the gene matches. The CDR3 here is CASSKSGQVNTEAFF. Here the CDR3 DNA reads TGTGCCAGTAGTAAATCGGGACAGGTGAACACTGAAGCTTTCTTT.

The V and J genes are TRBV30 and TRBJ2-5; D unresolved. Germline V gene sequence: CDR1 GTSNPN, CDR2 SVGIG (reference sequence). V lost 0 bases and J lost 2, with 10 bases in between. The CDR3 runs 14 residues. This chain's CDR3 is CAWSVSVYQETQYF. CDR3 DNA: TGTGCCTGGAGTGTATCGGTCTATCAAGAGACCCAGTACTTC.

A remark on this clonotype: With a much larger clone just one base away, this may be a read error. The chain employs TRBV10-3 and TRBJ1-1, with 7 bases fitting TRBD1. Germline CDR1 ENHRY, CDR2 SYGVKD. This CDR3 contains 13 residues. CDR3 sequence reads: CAVSEGGWTEAFF. In DNA form, the CDR3 reads TGTGCCGTCAGTGAAGGGGGCTGGACTGAAGCTTTCTTT.

This clonotype showed up many times. The chain joins TRBV7-9 to TRBJ1-1, with D unresolved. Trimming stripped 1 base from V and 1 base from J, with 10 bases between. Germline lookup yields CDR1 SEHNR and CDR2 FQNEAQ (reference sequence). CDR3 length: 15 residues. CDR3 DNA sequence: TGTGCCAGCAGCTTAGACCGTATCAAGAACACTGAAGCTTTCTTT. Residues: CASSLDRIKNTEAFF.

The gene calls are TRBV3-1 and TRBJ2-5, with 7 bases that match TRBD2. V lost 0 bases to trimming and J lost 11 bases; unmatched junction nucleotides: 18. CDR1 and CDR2 (germline): LGHDT, YNNKEL (reference sequence). The CDR3 loop spans 17 amino acids. In nucleotides, the CDR3 is TGTGCCAGCAGCCAAGATGGGGTTCGGGCGGGAGTGGGTGAGCAGTACTTC. It is translated as CASSQDGVRAGVGEQYF.

This clonotype occurred many times. The chain joins TRBV6-5 to TRBJ2-5; no firm D call. The CDR3 extends over 11 amino acids. Per germline, CDR1 MNHEY and CDR2 SVGAGI. V dropped 6 bases and J dropped 5 bases, with 7 bases sitting between them. CDR3 sequence: CASSYGETQYF. Written as DNA, the CDR3 is TGTGCCAGCAGCTACGGGGAGACCCAGTACTTC.

In its sample, this clonotype was seen many times. The chain couples TRBV27 to TRBJ2-1, with 7 nucleotides matching TRBD2. J gave up 5 bases and V 6 bases, and 10 bases lay outside the gene matches. CDR1 is MNHEY and CDR2 is SMNVEV in the germline V gene (reference sequence). The CDR3 loop spans 15 amino acids. CDR3 in amino acids: CASRLRGVRNNEQFF. CDR3 in DNA: TGTGCCAGCAGACTACGGGGGGTGCGGAACAATGAGCAGTTCTTC.

This clonotype appeared many times. V gene TRBV28 combines with J gene TRBJ2-1; 11 bases fit TRBD2. Germline CDR1 MDHEN, CDR2 SYDVKM. The junction had 5 bases not matched to a gene; V was cut back by 7 bases and J by 9 bases. The CDR3 is made up of 13 amino acids. The CDR3, as DNA: TGTGCCAGCATTAGCGGGAGGGCCGGTGAGCAGTTCTTC. This sequence encodes CASISGRAGEQFF.

The chain uses TRBV19 and TRBJ2-3; D is possibly TRBD1 (5 bases). CDR1 LNHDA and CDR2 SQIVND come from the germline V gene (reference sequence). V lost 10 bases and J lost 6, with 17 bases in between. The CDR3 consists of 13 residues. This CDR3 is CATAPQGWDTQYF. CDR3 bases: TGTGCCACCGCGCCCCAGGGTTGGGATACGCAGTATTTT. The full variable domain, completed using reference TRBV19 and TRBJ2-3, is DGGITQSPKYLFRKEGQNVTLSCEQNLNHDAMYWYRQDPGQGLRLIYYSQIVNDFQKGDIAEGYSVSREKKESFPLTVTSAQKNPTAFYLCATAPQGWDTQYFGPGTRLTVL.

At least ten counts were recorded for this clonotype. The genes are TRBV27 and TRBJ1-3; TRBD1 aligns across 9 bases. CDR3 length: 14 amino acids. CDR1 and CDR2 from the germline V gene are MNHEY and SMNVEV (reference sequence). CDR3 in DNA: TGTGCTAAGGGACAGGGTAACTCTGGAAACACCATATATTTT. Protein product: CAKGQGNSGNTIYF.

In its sample, this clonotype was seen many times. The V and J genes are TRBV20-1 and TRBJ2-7; 7 nucleotides align to TRBD1. Unmatched junction bases numbered 5, after V lost 5 bases and J lost 1 base. Germline V gene lookup returns CDR1 DFQATT and CDR2 SNEGSKA (reference sequence). The CDR3 covers 13 residues. The DNA of the CDR3 is TGCAGTGCTCACAGGGGTGTGTCCTACGAGCAGTACTTC. Its protein product is CSAHRGVSYEQYF.

This sequence joins TRBV24-1 and TRBJ2-1; 7 positions match TRBD2. CDR1 is KGHDR and CDR2 is SFDVKD in the germline V gene. CDR3 size: 15 residues. V lost 3 bases to trimming and J lost 3 bases; unmatched junction nucleotides: 4. The chain's CDR3 is CATSDTSVVYNEQFF. For the CDR3, the DNA is TGTGCCACCAGTGATACTAGCGTCGTCTACAATGAGCAGTTCTTC.

This clonotype has more than one count but fewer than ten. The V and J genes are TRBV29-1 and TRBJ2-3, with D tentatively TRBD1 (6 bases). Trimming took off 4 bases at V and 5 bases at J, with 13 bases between the two ends. Germline assignment: CDR1 SQVTM and CDR2 ANQGSEA. The CDR3 has 13 amino acids. Written as DNA, the CDR3 is TGCAGCGTTGCGGACAGCGGACGAGATACGCAGTATTTT. Its protein is CSVADSGRDTQYF.

This chain links TRBV25-1 with TRBJ1-5; no reliable D call. Trimming cost V 2 bases and J 5 bases, with 19 bases left between them. The CDR3 loop spans 17 amino acids. The germline V gene has CDR1 MGHDK and CDR2 SYGVNS. The CDR3 loop reads CASSEGEGRGAHQPQHF. The CDR3 nucleotides read TGTGCCAGCAGTGAAGGGGAGGGCCGAGGAGCTCATCAGCCCCAGCATTTT. Looking up the rest from reference TRBV25-1 and TRBJ1-5 gives the full variable domain: EADIYQTPRYLVIGTGKKITLECSQTMGHDKMYWYQQDPGMELHLIHYSYGVNSTEKGDLSSESTVSRIRTEHFPLTLESARPSHTSQYLCASSEGEGRGAHQPQHFGDGTRLSIL.

This clonotype was seen at least ten times. The rearrangement links TRBV12-3 or TRBV12-4 to TRBJ2-7; D possibly corresponds to TRBD2 (6 bases). CDR3 length equals 15 residues. Trimming took off 8 bases at V and 2 bases at J, with 19 bases between the two ends. CDR3 nucleotide sequence: TGTGCCAGCTCCAACCCGGGGGAAACCCCCTACGAGCAGTACTTC. It specifies CASSNPGETPYEQYF.

This clonotype came up a few times. This chain joins TRBV18 and TRBJ1-1; no clear D gene. The V gene lost 0 bases and the J gene lost 1 base, with 9 bases spanning the gap. The CDR3 covers 15 residues. CDR1 and CDR2 (germline): KGHSH, LQKENI. The CDR3 loop reads CASSPPTRANTEAFF. The CDR3 DNA reads TGTGCCAGCTCACCACCGACAAGGGCGAACACTGAAGCTTTCTTT.

This clonotype was detected a few times. The chain employs TRBV5-1 and TRBJ2-4; TRBD2 agrees at 8 bases. The CDR3 sequence is 15 residues long. The V segment lost 6 bases and the J segment 10 bases; nucleotides outside the gene matches: 15. The germline V gene encodes CDR1 SGHRS and CDR2 YFSETQ. This chain's CDR3 is CASKIEGRPGGIQYF. CDR3 DNA sequence: TGCGCCAGCAAGATAGAGGGGCGGCCGGGGGGGATTCAGTACTTC.

The sample holds many counts of this clonotype. The CDR3, as DNA: TGTGCCAGCAGCCACGGTGGGGATGAGCAGTTCTTC. Its protein product is CASSHGGDEQFF. The chain couples TRBV7-3 to TRBJ2-1; D ambiguous. The V and J ends lost 5 bases and 8 bases respectively, with 10 bases between them. Germline V gene sequence: CDR1 SGHTA, CDR2 FQGTGA. The CDR3 runs 12 residues.

This clonotype has ten or more counts. The gene calls are TRBV2 and TRBJ2-6; D is undetermined. This CDR3 region has 14 residues. Trimming took 6 bases from V and 2 from J, leaving 8 bases between them. The germline V gene encodes CDR1 SNHLY and CDR2 FYNNEI. The CDR3 is CASRSVAGANVLTF. CDR3 coding DNA: TGTGCCAGCAGATCGGTGGCTGGGGCCAACGTCCTGACTTTC. Using reference TRBV2 and TRBJ2-6 for the parts outside the CDR3, the full variable domain is EPEVTQTPSHQVTQMGQEVILRCVPISNHLYFYWYRQILGQKVEFLVSFYNNEISEKSEIFDDQFSVERPDGSNFTLKIRSTKLEDSAMYFCASRSVAGANVLTFGAGSRLTVL.

CDR3 sequence reads: CASSPRTGDSSYNEQFF. CDR3 DNA: TGTGCCAGCAGCCCCCGTACAGGGGATAGCTCCTACAATGAGCAGTTCTTC. The J gene is TRBJ2-1, the V gene TRBV5-6; 7 positions match TRBD1. V dropped 4 bases and J dropped 0; count of bases not matched to a gene: 10. The CDR3 contains 17 residues. CDR1 and CDR2 (germline): SGHDT, YYEEEE.

In this sample, this clonotype turned up many times. This chain connects TRBV7-9 to TRBJ1-3, with a tentative D call TRBD1 (6 bases). Trimming stripped 2 bases from V and 4 bases from J, with 15 bases between. From germline, CDR1 is SEHNR and CDR2 FQNEAQ (reference sequence). CDR3 length: 16 amino acids. CDR3 sequence reads: CASSLYAGGSGNTIYF. CDR3 DNA: TGTGCCAGCAGCTTATACGCGGGGGGCTCGGGAAACACCATATATTTT.